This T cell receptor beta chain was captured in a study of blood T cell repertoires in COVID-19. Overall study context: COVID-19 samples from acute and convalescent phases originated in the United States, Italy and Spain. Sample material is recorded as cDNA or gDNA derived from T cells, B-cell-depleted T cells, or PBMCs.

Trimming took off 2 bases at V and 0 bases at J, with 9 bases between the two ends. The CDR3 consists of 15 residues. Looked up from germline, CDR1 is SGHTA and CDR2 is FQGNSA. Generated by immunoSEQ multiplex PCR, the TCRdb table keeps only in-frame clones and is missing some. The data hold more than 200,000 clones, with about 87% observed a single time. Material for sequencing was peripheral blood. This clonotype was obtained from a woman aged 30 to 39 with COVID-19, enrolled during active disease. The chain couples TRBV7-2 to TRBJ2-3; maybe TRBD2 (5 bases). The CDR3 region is CASSLNPGSTDTQYF. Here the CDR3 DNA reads TGTGCCAGCAGCTTAAACCCGGGAAGCACAGATACGCAGTATTTT. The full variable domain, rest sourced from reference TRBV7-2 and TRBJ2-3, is GAGVSQSPSNKVTEKGKDVELRCDPISGHTALYWYRQSLGQGLEFLIYFQGNSAPDKSGLPSDRFSAERTGGSVSTLTIQRTQQEDSAVYLCASSLNPGSTDTQYFGPGTRLTVL.